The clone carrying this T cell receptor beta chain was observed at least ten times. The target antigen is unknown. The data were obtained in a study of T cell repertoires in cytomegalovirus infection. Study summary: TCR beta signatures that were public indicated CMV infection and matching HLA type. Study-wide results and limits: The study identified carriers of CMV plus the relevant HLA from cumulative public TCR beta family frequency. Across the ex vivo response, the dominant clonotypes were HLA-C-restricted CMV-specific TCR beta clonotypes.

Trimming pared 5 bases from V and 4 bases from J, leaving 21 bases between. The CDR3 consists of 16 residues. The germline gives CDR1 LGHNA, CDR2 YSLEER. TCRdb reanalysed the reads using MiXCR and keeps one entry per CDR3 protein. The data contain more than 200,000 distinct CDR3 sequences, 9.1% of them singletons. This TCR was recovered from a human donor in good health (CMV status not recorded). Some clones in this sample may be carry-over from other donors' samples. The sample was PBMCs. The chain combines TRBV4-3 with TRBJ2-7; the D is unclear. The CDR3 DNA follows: TGCGCCAGCAGCGAGGTTCCGTACTCGGGCACTTACGAGCAGTACTTC. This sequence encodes CASSEVPYSGTYEQYF.